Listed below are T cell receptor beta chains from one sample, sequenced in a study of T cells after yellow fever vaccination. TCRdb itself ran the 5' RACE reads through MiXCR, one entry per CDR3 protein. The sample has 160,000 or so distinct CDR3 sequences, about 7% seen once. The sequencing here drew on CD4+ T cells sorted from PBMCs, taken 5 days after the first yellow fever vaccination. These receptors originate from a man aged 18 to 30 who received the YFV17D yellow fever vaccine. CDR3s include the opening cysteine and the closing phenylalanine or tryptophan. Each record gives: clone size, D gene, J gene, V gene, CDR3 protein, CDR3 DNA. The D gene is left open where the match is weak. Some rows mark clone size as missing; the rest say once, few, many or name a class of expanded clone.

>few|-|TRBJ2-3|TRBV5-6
CASSPLGGSGGRGDTQYF
TGTGCCAGCAGCCCCTTGGGGGGGAGCGGGGGCAGGGGGGATACGCAGTATTTT
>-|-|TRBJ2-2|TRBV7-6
CASSLAEGTGELFF
TGTGCCAGCAGCTTAGCGGAGGGGACCGGGGAGCTGTTTTTT
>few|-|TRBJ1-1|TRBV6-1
CASWGGRTGTEAFF
TGTGCCAGCTGGGGAGGACGGACGGGGACTGAAGCTTTCTTT
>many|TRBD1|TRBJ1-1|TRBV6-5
CASSYELGTGRTEAFF
TGTGCCAGCAGTTACGAGCTCGGGACAGGTAGGACTGAAGCTTTCTTT
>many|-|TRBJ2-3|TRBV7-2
CASSPSIDTQYF
TGTGCCAGCAGCCCCTCGATAGATACGCAGTATTTT
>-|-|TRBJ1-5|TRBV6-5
CASSSRGGISNQPQHF
TGTGCCAGCAGTTCTAGGGGGGGCATTAGCAATCAGCCCCAGCATTTT
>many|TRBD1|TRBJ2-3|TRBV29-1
CSVEGDRATDTQYF
TGCAGCGTTGAGGGGGACAGGGCAACAGATACGCAGTATTTT
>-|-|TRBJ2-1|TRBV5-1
CASSGDGYNEQFF
TGCGCCAGCAGCGGGGACGGTTACAATGAGCAGTTCTTC
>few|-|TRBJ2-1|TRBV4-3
CASSQDLEPNEQFF
TGCGCCAGCAGCCAAGACCTAGAACCCAATGAGCAGTTCTTC
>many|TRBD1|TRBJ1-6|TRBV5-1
CASSIDRGNSPLHF
TGCGCCAGCAGCATAGACAGGGGAAATTCACCCCTCCACTTT
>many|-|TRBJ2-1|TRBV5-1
CASSITGGGYNEQFF
TGCGCCAGCAGCATCACGGGGGGCGGTTACAATGAGCAGTTCTTC
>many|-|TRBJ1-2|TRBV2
CASSEEGGYYGYTF
TGTGCCAGCAGTGAAGAGGGGGGCTACTATGGCTACACCTTC
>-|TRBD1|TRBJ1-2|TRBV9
CASSANRGGYGYTF
TGTGCCAGCAGCGCCAACAGGGGTGGATATGGCTACACCTTC
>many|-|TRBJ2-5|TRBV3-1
CASSQDGSRETQYF
TGTGCCAGCAGCCAAGACGGCAGCCGGGAGACCCAGTACTTC
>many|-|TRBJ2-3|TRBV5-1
CASREQGPTDTQYF
TGCGCCAGCAGGGAGCAGGGGCCCACAGATACGCAGTATTTT
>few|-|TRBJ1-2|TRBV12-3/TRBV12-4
CASSLQTRDYGYTF
TGTGCCAGCAGTTTACAGACTCGGGACTATGGCTACACCTTC
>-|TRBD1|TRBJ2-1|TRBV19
CASIPPGQGDNEQFF
TGTGCCAGTATTCCTCCGGGACAGGGAGATAATGAGCAGTTCTTC
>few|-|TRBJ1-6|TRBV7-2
CASLQLGSPLHF
TGTGCCAGCCTACAGCTCGGTTCACCCCTCCACTTT
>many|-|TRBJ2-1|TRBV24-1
CATSDPFGGVQFF
TGTGCCACCAGTGATCCTTTTGGGGGCGTGCAGTTCTTC
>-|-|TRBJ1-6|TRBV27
CASSPTRLGNSPLHF
TGTGCCAGCAGTCCGACGCGTCTGGGGAATTCACCCCTCCACTTT
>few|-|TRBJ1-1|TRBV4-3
CASSQDTGDAEAFF
TGCGCCAGCAGCCAAGATACGGGGGACGCTGAAGCTTTCTTT
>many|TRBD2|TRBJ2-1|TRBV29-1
CSSASGHYNEQFF
TGCAGCTCGGCTAGCGGCCACTACAATGAGCAGTTCTTC
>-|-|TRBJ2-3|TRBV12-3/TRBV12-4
CASILGQVTDTQYF
TGTGCCAGCATCCTGGGGCAAGTCACAGATACGCAGTATTTT
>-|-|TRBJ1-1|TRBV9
CASSAKGTEAFF
TGTGCCAGCAGCGCTAAGGGGACTGAAGCTTTCTTT
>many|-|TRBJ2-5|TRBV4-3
CASSPRTQETQYF
TGCGCCAGCAGCCCACGGACTCAAGAGACCCAGTACTTC
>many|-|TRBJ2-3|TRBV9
CASSVVAGTDTQYF
TGTGCCAGCAGCGTAGTGGCTGGCACAGATACGCAGTATTTT
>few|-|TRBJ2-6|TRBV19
CASSIGLSGANVLTF
TGTGCCAGTAGTATAGGGCTCTCTGGGGCCAACGTCCTGACTTTC
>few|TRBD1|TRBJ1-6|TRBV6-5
CASSYSGQGQSPLHF
TGTGCCAGCAGTTACTCGGGACAGGGGCAATCACCCCTCCACTTT
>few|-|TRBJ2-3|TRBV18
CASSPAGQGMGTDTQYF
TGTGCCAGCTCACCGGCCGGGCAGGGAATGGGCACAGATACGCAGTATTTT
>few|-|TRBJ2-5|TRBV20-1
CSASKATAEETQYF
TGCAGTGCTAGCAAAGCAACAGCAGAAGAGACCCAGTACTTC
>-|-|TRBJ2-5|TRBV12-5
CASGFNEETQYF
TGTGCTAGTGGTTTTAACGAAGAGACCCAGTACTTC
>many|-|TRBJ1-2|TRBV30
CAWSVGFEYGYTF
TGTGCCTGGAGTGTCGGGTTTGAGTATGGCTACACCTTC
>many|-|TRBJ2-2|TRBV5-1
CASSLFPETGELFF
TGCGCCAGCAGCTTGTTTCCAGAAACCGGGGAGCTGTTTTTT
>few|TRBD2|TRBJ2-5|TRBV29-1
CSVDQRGDQETQYF
TGCAGCGTTGACCAGCGGGGGGACCAAGAGACCCAGTACTTC
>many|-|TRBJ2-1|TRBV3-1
CASSLRGGPTYNEQFF
TGTGCCAGCAGCCTCAGGGGGGGCCCTACCTACAATGAGCAGTTCTTC
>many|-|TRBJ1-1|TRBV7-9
CASSLIVAEAFF
TGTGCCAGCAGCTTAATTGTGGCTGAAGCTTTCTTT
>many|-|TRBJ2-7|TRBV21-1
CASSPPGGGESYEQYF
TGTGCCAGCAGCCCACCGGGGGGGGGCGAATCCTACGAGCAGTACTTC
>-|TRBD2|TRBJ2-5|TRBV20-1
CSARDLAGLRETQYF
TGCAGTGCTAGAGACCTAGCGGGGCTTCGGGAGACCCAGTACTTC
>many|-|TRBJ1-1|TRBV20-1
CSARGRRNTEAFF
TGCAGTGCAAGGGGTCGGAGGAACACTGAAGCTTTCTTT
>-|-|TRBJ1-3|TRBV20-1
CSAGAQGSGNTIYF
TGCAGTGCTGGGGCCCAGGGCTCTGGAAACACCATATATTTT
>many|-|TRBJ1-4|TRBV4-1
CASSPRDEKLFF
TGCGCCAGCAGCCCCCGGGATGAAAAACTGTTTTTT
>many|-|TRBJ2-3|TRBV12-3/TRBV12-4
CASSVGDTQYF
TGTGCCAGCAGTGTGGGGGATACGCAGTATTTT
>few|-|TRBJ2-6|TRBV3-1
CASSRGGAGANVLTF
TGTGCCAGCAGCCGAGGGGGAGCTGGGGCCAACGTCCTGACTTTC
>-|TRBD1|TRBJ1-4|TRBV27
CASGTGAEKLFF
TGTGCCAGTGGGACAGGGGCTGAAAAACTGTTTTTT
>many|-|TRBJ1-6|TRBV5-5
CASSPGEISSPLHF
TGTGCCAGCAGCCCAGGGGAAATCAGTTCACCCCTCCACTTT
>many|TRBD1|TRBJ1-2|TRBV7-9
CASSDDRVYGYTF
TGTGCCAGCAGCGACGACAGGGTTTATGGCTACACCTTC
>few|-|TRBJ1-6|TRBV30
CAWQETVNSPLHF
TGTGCCTGGCAGGAGACAGTCAATTCACCCCTCCACTTT
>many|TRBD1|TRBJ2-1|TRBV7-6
CASSLDRGRVRSSYNEQFF
TGTGCCAGCAGCTTAGATAGGGGGCGGGTACGGAGCTCCTACAATGAGCAGTTCTTC
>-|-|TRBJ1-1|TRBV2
CASSGAQMNTEAFF
TGTGCCAGCAGTGGAGCCCAGATGAACACTGAAGCTTTCTTT
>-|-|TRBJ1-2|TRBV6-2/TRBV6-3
CASSYAGYGYTF
TGTGCCAGCAGTTACGCGGGGTACGGCTACACCTTC
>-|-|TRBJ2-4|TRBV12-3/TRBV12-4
CASSDPEYGKTKNIQYF
TGTGCCAGCAGTGACCCCGAGTACGGCAAAACCAAAAACATTCAGTACTTC
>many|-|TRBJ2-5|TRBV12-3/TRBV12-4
CASSFSGREETQYF
TGTGCCAGCAGTTTCTCCGGCAGGGAAGAGACCCAGTACTTC
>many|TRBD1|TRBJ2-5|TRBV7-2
CASSFLDRGHGTQYF
TGTGCCAGCAGCTTTTTGGACAGGGGGCATGGGACCCAGTACTTC
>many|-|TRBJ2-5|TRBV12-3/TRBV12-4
CASSFLEETQYF
TGTGCCAGCAGTTTTCTGGAAGAGACCCAGTACTTC